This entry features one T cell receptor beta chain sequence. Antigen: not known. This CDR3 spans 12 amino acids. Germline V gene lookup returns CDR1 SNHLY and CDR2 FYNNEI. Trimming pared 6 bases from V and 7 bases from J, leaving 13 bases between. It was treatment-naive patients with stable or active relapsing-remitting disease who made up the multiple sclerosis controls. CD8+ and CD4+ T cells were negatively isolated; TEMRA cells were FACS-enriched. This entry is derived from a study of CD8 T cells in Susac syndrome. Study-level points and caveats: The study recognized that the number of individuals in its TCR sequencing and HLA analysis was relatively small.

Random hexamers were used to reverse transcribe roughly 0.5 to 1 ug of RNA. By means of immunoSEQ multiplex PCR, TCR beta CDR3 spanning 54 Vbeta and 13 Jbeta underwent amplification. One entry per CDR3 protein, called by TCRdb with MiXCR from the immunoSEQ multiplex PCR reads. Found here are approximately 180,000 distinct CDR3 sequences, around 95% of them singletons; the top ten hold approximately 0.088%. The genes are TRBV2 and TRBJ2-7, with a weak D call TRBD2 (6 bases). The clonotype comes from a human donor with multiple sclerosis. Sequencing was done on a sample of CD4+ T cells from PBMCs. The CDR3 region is CASSPGREEQYF. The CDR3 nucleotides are TGTGCCAGCAGCCCGGGCCGGGAGGAGCAGTACTTC.